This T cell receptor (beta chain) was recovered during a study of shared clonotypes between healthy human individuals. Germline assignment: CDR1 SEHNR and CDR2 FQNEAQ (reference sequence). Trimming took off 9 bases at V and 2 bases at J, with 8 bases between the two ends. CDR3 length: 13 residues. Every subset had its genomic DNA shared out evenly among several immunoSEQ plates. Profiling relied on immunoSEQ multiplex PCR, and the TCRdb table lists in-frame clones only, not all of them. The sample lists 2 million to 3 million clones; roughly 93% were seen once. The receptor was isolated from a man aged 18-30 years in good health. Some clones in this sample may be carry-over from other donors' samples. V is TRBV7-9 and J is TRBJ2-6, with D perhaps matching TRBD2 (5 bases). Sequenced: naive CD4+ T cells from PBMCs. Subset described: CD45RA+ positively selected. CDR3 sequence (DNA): TGTGCCAGTACTAGGCCTGGGGCCAACGTCCTGACTTTC. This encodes CASTRPGANVLTF.